This TCR beta chain was documented in a study of graft-versus-host responses after intestinal transplantation (dated by TCRdb to 2020 to 2022). General notes on the study: Multivisceral, liver-intestinal, or isolated intestinal transplants were received by the recipients. Instead of going to the commercial service, samples from a few later patients were sequenced in-house on an Illumina MiSeq and processed with MiXCR. Of the roughly 26 intestinal transplant recipients enrolled in the cohort, one of whom was a retransplant, a few patients without pretransplant specimens were excluded. Alloreactive clones were identified by sequencing pre-transplant mixed lymphocyte reaction products and comparing these products with unstimulated pre-transplant donor and recipient T cells. After intestinal transplantation, graft-versus-host and host-versus-graft alloreactive T cell clones in the graft, circulation and bone marrow were tracked using bulk TCR-beta CDR3 sequencing. All recipients received anti-thymocyte globulin induction followed by maintenance tacrolimus and steroids for about three years. Donor T cell macrochimerism was defined as a peak of at least 4% donor T cells among recipient peripheral blood mononuclear cells. Study-wide findings and limitations: Early after transplant, declines in HvG clones were associated with peak levels of circulating GvH clones. GvH clones were detected in recipient bone marrow, and some appeared earlier in ileal mucosa or blood, consistent with an intestinal mucosal origin. Conclusions were limited by the relatively low number and heterogeneity of intestinal transplant patients. High GvH to HvG T cell clonal ratios were observed in the allografts of patients with donor T cell macrochimerism.

The sample's time point, from its label and the paper: cells obtained before transplantation from donor or recipient. In mixed lymphocyte reactions, about 200,000 CFSE-labeled pre-transplant responders were plated with about 200,000 irradiated violet-dye-labeled stimulators and cultured for 6 days. After the mixed lymphocyte reaction, proliferating CD3+CD4+CFSE-low and CD3+CD8+CFSE-low responder cells were FACS-sorted on a BD Influx sorter. According to the germline V gene (reference sequence), CDR1 reads MNHEY and CDR2 reads SMNVEV. V and J are truncated by 8 bases and 0 bases respectively, leaving an intervening sequence of 10 bases. Including the terminal cysteine and phenylalanine, the CDR3 comprises 13 residues. Solely the CDR3 DNA is kept, with 39 bases framed from the first base. For this clone: No much larger clone exists at a distance of one base, and base qualities are not known.

Library preparation was by the immunoSEQ multiplex PCR assay. For most patients, genomic DNA was isolated using the Qiagen DNeasy Blood and Tissue Kit and was shipped frozen to Adaptive Biotechnologies for TCR sequencing. For most patients, high-throughput TCR-beta CDR3 sequencing of genomic DNA was performed by Adaptive Biotechnologies. The published analysis was carried out like this. TCR sequencing data for around 19 patients were retrieved from Adaptive's ImmunoSEQ software; three other patients were processed with MiXCR and VDJtools. CD4 versus CD8 sorting errors were corrected by removing sequences found in both subsets at a frequency ratio below 5:1. Because the origin of CDR3 nucleotide sequences shared between donor and recipient could not be assigned, those sequences were removed. To be classed as alloreactive, a clone needed at least 2-fold expansion over unstimulated cells and a minimum CFSE-low frequency of 0.002% (template counts) or 0.001% (read counts). Mappable clones were those detected in sequenced pre-transplant spleen, lymph node, or MLR CFSE-low populations of the donor or recipient. The cumulative frequency of alloreactive clones was calculated as a percentage of all sequences, weighted by copy number. TCRdb obtained this table from immuneACCESS and retained in-frame rearrangements with V and J assigned. These tables miss some clones; where compared with another copy, unresolved V genes account for less than half of the shortfall, and the remainder is unexplained. The V and J calls and clone size are taken from that table; D and trimming were inferred from the DNA. In this sample the table shows around 21,000 clones, roughly 33% of which occur a single time. In total, the top ten clones hold roughly 10% of the sample.

Material: alloreactive CD8+ T cells from a mixed lymphocyte reaction culture, obtained before intestinal transplant. Sample cell subset or site, as interpreted from the label and publication: CFSE-low proliferating T cells sorted from approximately 6-day pre-transplant mixed lymphocyte reaction (GvH or HvG direction). The sequence was obtained from a human patient who received an intestinal transplant. The V and J segments used are TRBV27 and TRBJ1-1; confidence is insufficient to name the D gene. The bases are TGTGCCAGCGCAATTTCCATGAACACTGAAGCTTTCTTT. Translated, this gives CASAISMNTEAFF.